This TCR beta chain was identified during a study of blood T cells in healthy people across ages. Study-wide findings and caveats: Age brought a roughly linear fall in TCR beta diversity measured per million T cells. TCR beta diversity tracked closely with naive T cell percentage.

Details on this clonotype: Its antigen is unidentified.

There are 14 residues in the CDR3. Germline V gives CDR1 SGHNT, CDR2 YYREEE (reference sequence). Trimming stripped 0 bases from V and 6 bases from J, with 9 bases between. The second PCR ran about 6 to 12 cycles with a sample-barcoded 5' primer and J-beta primers. TCRdb processed the 5' RACE reads anew with MiXCR; each CDR3 protein has one entry. The sample shows about 780,000 distinct CDR3 sequences, 46% of them seen only once. The chain couples TRBV5-4 to TRBJ1-4, with a weak D call TRBD1 (5 bases). The clonotype comes from an elderly man in good health. Sequencing was carried out using blood. The CDR3 coding sequence is TGTGCCAGCAGCTTGGTTGGGGCCGATGAAAAACTGTTTTTT. Its translation: CASSLVGADEKLFF. The whole variable domain, filled in from reference TRBV5-4 and TRBJ1-4, reads ETGVTQSPTHLIKTRGQQVTLRCSSQSGHNTVSWYQQALGQGPQFIFQYYREEENGRGNFPPRFSGLQFPNYSSELNVNALELDDSALYLCASSLVGADEKLFFGSGTQLSVL.